These 24 T cell receptor beta chains came from one sample sequenced in a study of blood T cell repertoires in COVID-19. Sequencing used immunoSEQ multiplex PCR; TCRdb keeps in-frame clones, though not all of them. Here the sample spans roughly 290,000 clones, approximately 91% being singletons. The source material was PBMCs or T cells enriched from blood (not recorded which). These receptors were collected from a woman aged 40 to 50 who had recovered from COVID-19.

This clone appeared once. The gene calls are TRBV6-2 or TRBV6-3 and TRBJ2-7; 11 nucleotides align to TRBD2. With 4 bases clipped from V and 2 bases from J, the junction kept 7 bases outside the gene matches. This CDR3 contains 16 residues. The V gene's germline CDR1 is MNHEY and CDR2 SVGEGT. The CDR3 DNA reads TGTGCCAGCAGTTTCCTAGCGGGAGGACGGGCCTACGAGCAGTACTTC. Its translation is CASSFLAGGRAYEQYF.

The rearrangement links TRBV19 to TRBJ2-3; D might be TRBD1 (6 bases). V lost 7 bases and J lost 0, with 11 bases in between. The CDR3 runs to 14 residues. Germline loops: CDR1 LNHDA, CDR2 SQIVND (reference sequence). The CDR3, as DNA: TGTGCCAGTACGAGGGACACCAGCACAGATACGCAGTATTTT. Amino acids: CASTRDTSTDTQYF.

This sequence joins TRBV7-9 and TRBJ1-2, with 9 bases that match TRBD1. V lost 5 bases and J lost 8; bases outside the gene matches: 9. Germline V gene lookup returns CDR1 SEHNR and CDR2 FQNEAQ (reference sequence). This CDR3 region has 14 residues. In nucleotides, the CDR3 is TGTGCCAGCAGCCCGGTCCGGGACAGGGAGGGCTACACCTTC. Its protein product is CASSPVRDREGYTF. The whole variable domain, remainder taken from reference TRBV7-9 and TRBJ1-2, is DTGVSQNPRHKITKRGQNVTFRCDPISEHNRLYWYRQTLGQGPEFLTYFQNEAQLEKSRLLSDRFSAERPKGSFSTLEIQRTEQGDSAMYLCASSPVRDREGYTFGSGTRLTVV.

The chain links TRBV18 to TRBJ2-3, with D uncertain. Trimming took 2 bases from V and 7 from J, leaving 13 bases between them. The CDR3 has 14 residues. The germline gives CDR1 KGHSH, CDR2 LQKENI. The CDR3 region is CASSPASPKYTQYF. In nucleotides, the CDR3 is TGTGCCAGCTCACCAGCGTCCCCGAAATATACGCAGTATTTT.

The rearrangement joins TRBV18 to TRBJ2-3, with 11 bases matching TRBD2. CDR1 is KGHSH and CDR2 is LQKENI in the germline V gene. Unmatched junction bases numbered 5, after V lost 0 bases and J lost 6 bases. The CDR3 is made up of 16 amino acids. The chain's CDR3 is CASSPPLAGVGDTQYF. CDR3 sequence (DNA): TGTGCCAGCTCACCACCACTAGCGGGAGTAGGGGATACGCAGTATTTT.

V is TRBV10-3 and J is TRBJ2-1; 8 bases line up with TRBD2. This CDR3 comprises 15 residues. Germline V gene lookup returns CDR1 ENHRY and CDR2 SYGVKD. The V segment lost 7 bases and the J segment 4 bases; nucleotides outside the gene matches: 9. The DNA of the CDR3 is TGTGCCATCACTCGGGACGGGGGGGGTTACAATGAGCAGTTCTTC. This translates into CAITRDGGGYNEQFF.

The J gene is TRBJ2-7, the V gene TRBV18, with D possibly matching TRBD1 (6 bases). The V end was cut by 5 bases, the J end by 2 bases, with 16 bases between. The CDR3 covers 15 residues. CDR1 is KGHSH, CDR2 LQKENI, per germline. CDR3 nucleotide sequence: TGTGCCAGCTCAGTAAGTCCCCCAGGGGCCTACGAGCAGTACTTC. Translation gives CASSVSPPGAYEQYF.

This clone was found once. V usage is TRBV9 and J usage is TRBJ2-3; D is possibly TRBD1 (6 bases). V was pared by 3 bases and J by 3 bases, with 11 bases between. This CDR3 is 14 amino acids long. Looked up from germline, CDR1 is SGDLS and CDR2 is YYNGEE. CDR3 region: CASSAMQGTDTQYF. In DNA, the CDR3 is TGTGCCAGCAGCGCCATGCAGGGGACAGATACGCAGTATTTT.

The chain is built from TRBV7-2 and TRBJ1-2; the match to TRBD1 covers 7 bases. This CDR3 region has 13 residues. V dropped 3 bases and J dropped 2; count of bases not matched to a gene: 0. Germline CDR1 is SGHTA and CDR2 is FQGNSA. CDR3 nucleotide sequence: TGTGCCAGCAGCTTGGGACAGAACTATGGCTACACCTTC. It encodes CASSLGQNYGYTF. Filled out from reference TRBV7-2 and TRBJ1-2, the complete variable domain reads GAGVSQSPSNKVTEKGKDVELRCDPISGHTALYWYRQSLGQGLEFLIYFQGNSAPDKSGLPSDRFSAERTGGSVSTLTIQRTQQEDSAVYLCASSLGQNYGYTFGSGTRLTVV.

This clone was observed once. CDR3 nucleotide sequence: TGTGCCAGCTCACCACGGAACGGCGGGACGACCTACGAGCAGTACTTC. Encoded protein: CASSPRNGGTTYEQYF. The chain employs TRBV18 and TRBJ2-7; TRBD2 might be the D (6 bases). Germline CDR1 reads KGHSH; CDR2 reads LQKENI. Trimming cost V 1 base and J 2 bases, with 15 bases left between them. CDR3 size: 16 residues.

The chain joins TRBV25-1 to TRBJ1-1; D is ambiguous. Germline V gene sequence: CDR1 MGHDK, CDR2 SYGVNS. V shed 3 bases and J shed 3 bases, with 8 bases lying between them. This CDR3 has 13 residues. CDR3 in DNA: TGTGCCAGCAGTGAGAACAGAGACACTGAAGCTTTCTTT. As protein: CASSENRDTEAFF.

The chain couples TRBV30 to TRBJ2-7; 10 bases match TRBD1. CDR3 size: 11 residues. Per germline, CDR1 GTSNPN and CDR2 SVGIG (reference sequence). The CDR3 sequence: CARGQGSEQYF. For the CDR3, the DNA is TGTGCTCGGGGACAGGGGAGCGAGCAGTACTTC.

This chain links TRBV7-8 with TRBJ2-7, with D possibly being TRBD1 (6 bases). The CDR3 is 14 amino acids. The germline CDR1 and CDR2 sequences are SGHVS and FQNEAQ. V was shortened by 1 base and J by 3 bases, with 10 bases between the two germline ends. CDR3 DNA: TGTGCCAGCAGCTTAGGCAGGACAGACTACGAGCAGTACTTC. As protein: CASSLGRTDYEQYF. The variable domain in full, with the rest retrieved from reference TRBV7-8 and TRBJ2-7, is GAGVSQSPRYKVAKRGQDVALRCDPISGHVSLFWYQQALGQGPEFLTYFQNEAQLDKSGLPSDRFFAERPEGSVSTLKIQRTQQEDSAVYLCASSLGRTDYEQYFGPGTRLTVT.

The chain joins TRBV30 to TRBJ2-7; D is perhaps TRBD2 (6 bases). Germline CDR1 and CDR2: GTSNPN and SVGIG (reference sequence). V dropped 0 bases and J dropped 3 bases, with 18 bases sitting between them. The CDR3 has 16 residues. CDR3 DNA: TGTGCCTGGAGTGTACTGGGGGACGGGGGAGACTACGAGCAGTACTTC. This encodes CAWSVLGDGGDYEQYF.

This clone was seen a single time. This chain joins TRBV18 and TRBJ1-3, with D possibly matching TRBD1 (6 bases). Germline V gives CDR1 KGHSH, CDR2 LQKENI. The CDR3 totals 15 residues. Trimming took 0 bases from V and 2 from J, leaving 8 bases between them. Here the CDR3 reads CASSPPAGAGNTIYF. The CDR3 DNA sequence: TGTGCCAGCTCACCACCGGCAGGGGCTGGAAACACCATATATTTT.

The genes are TRBV7-2 and TRBJ2-3; maybe TRBD2 (5 bases). V shed 5 bases and J shed 2 bases, with 11 bases lying between them. Looked up from germline, CDR1 is SGHTA and CDR2 is FQGNSA. The CDR3 consists of 14 residues. In DNA form, the CDR3 reads TGTGCCAGCAGCCTGGACGGACTCACAGATACGCAGTATTTT. Translating it yields CASSLDGLTDTQYF.

This sequence joins TRBV3-1 (or the pseudogene TRBV3-2) and TRBJ1-5; D gene uncertain. The CDR3 covers 13 residues. Trimming shortened V by 2 bases and J by 2 bases, and 4 bases separated the two germline ends. Germline CDR1 LGHDT, CDR2 YNNKEL (reference sequence). CDR3 nucleotide sequence: TGTGCCAGCAGCCAACCGGGCAATCAGCCCCAGCATTTT. As protein: CASSQPGNQPQHF.

V and J are TRBV7-9 and TRBJ1-1, with 7 bases aligning to TRBD1. This CDR3 region has 13 residues. Trimming took 6 bases from V and 5 from J; bases not matched to a gene: 6. CDR1 SEHNR and CDR2 FQNEAQ come from the germline V gene (reference sequence). The CDR3 nucleotides are TGTGCCAGCAGTCTTACAGGGGAGACTGAAGCTTTCTTT. It translates to CASSLTGETEAFF.

This rearrangement joins TRBV9 to TRBJ1-2, with D unclear. The germline V gene has CDR1 SGDLS and CDR2 YYNGEE. The CDR3 length is 13 residues. With 0 bases removed from V and 3 bases from J, the gap between germline ends came to 6 bases. DNA of the CDR3: TGTGCCAGCAGCGTAGGGAGGGACTATGGCTACACCTTC. The encoded protein is CASSVGRDYGYTF.

This clone was detected only once. The chain employs TRBV6-5 and TRBJ2-7; the match to TRBD1 covers 8 bases. Per the germline V gene, CDR1 is MNHEY and CDR2 is SVGAGI. There are 14 residues in the CDR3. V shed 8 bases, J shed 4 bases, and the junction held 10 bases outside the gene matches. CDR3 residues: CASVLGQAFYEQYF. CDR3 coding DNA: TGTGCCAGCGTGTTGGGACAGGCCTTTTACGAGCAGTACTTC.

The CDR3 region has the DNA TGTGCCTGGAGTGTCGCGGGAGAGGCCGGTGAGCAGTTCTTC. The encoded protein is CAWSVAGEAGEQFF. The rearrangement joins TRBV30 to TRBJ2-1, with 7 positions matching TRBD2. After removal of 0 bases from V and 9 bases from J, the junction contained 8 bases not matched to a gene. CDR1 is GTSNPN, CDR2 SVGIG, per germline (reference sequence). This CDR3 is built from 14 residues.

The V call is TRBV2, the J call TRBJ1-1; D not resolved. This CDR3 region has 15 residues. V was pared by 4 bases and J by 1 base, with 13 bases between. CDR1 is SNHLY, CDR2 FYNNEI, per germline. The CDR3 protein is CASSGRSAANTEAFF. CDR3 coding DNA: TGTGCCAGCAGTGGGCGGTCTGCGGCGAACACTGAAGCTTTCTTT.

V usage is TRBV6-2 or TRBV6-3 and J usage is TRBJ1-5; D is possibly TRBD1 (5 bases). CDR1 and CDR2 from the germline V gene are MNHEY and SVGEGT. This CDR3 has 15 residues. V was shortened by 5 bases and J by 1 base, with 12 bases between the two germline ends. CDR3 DNA: TGTGCCAGCAGTACTACAGGTTTAAGCAATCAGCCCCAGCATTTT. Its protein is CASSTTGLSNQPQHF.

Written as DNA, the CDR3 is TGTGCCAGCAGCTTAGCTAGGTTCCGGACTGGTGAAAAACTGTTTTTT. Its protein is CASSLARFRTGEKLFF. The rearrangement uses TRBV7-8 and TRBJ1-4; D uncertain. Germline CDR1 SGHVS, CDR2 FQNEAQ. This CDR3 spans 16 amino acids. Between the trimmed V and J ends, which lost 0 bases and 7 bases, there was a span of 15 bases.